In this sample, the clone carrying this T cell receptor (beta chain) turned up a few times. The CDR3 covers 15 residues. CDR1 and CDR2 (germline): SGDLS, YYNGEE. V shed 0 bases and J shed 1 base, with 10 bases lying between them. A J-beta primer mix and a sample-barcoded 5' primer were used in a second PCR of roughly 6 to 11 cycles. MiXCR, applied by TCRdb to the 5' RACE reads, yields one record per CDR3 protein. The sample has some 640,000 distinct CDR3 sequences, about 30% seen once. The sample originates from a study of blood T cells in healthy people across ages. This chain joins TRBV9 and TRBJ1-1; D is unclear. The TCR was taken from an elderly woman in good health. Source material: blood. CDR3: CASSVVTGTNTEAFF. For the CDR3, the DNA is TGTGCCAGCAGCGTAGTGACGGGAACGAACACTGAAGCTTTCTTT.